This T cell receptor (beta chain) was documented in a study of cytomegalovirus exposure and HLA in healthy donors. PCR was performed using 60 Vbeta and 13 Jbeta primers. Original processing methods: A follow-up analysis tallied 60 million to 85 million unique TCR beta chains, roughly 10 million shared. TCRdb's table, derived via immunoSEQ multiplex PCR, lists solely in-frame clones and lacks some. That table gives V, J and clone size, and the DNA gave D and trimming. The table includes 180,000 or so clones, approximately 83% detected once. Germline CDR1 reads SNHLY; CDR2 reads FYNNEI. V gave up 6 bases and J gave up 7 bases; unmatched junction bases: 8. The CDR3 totals 13 residues.

The chain employs TRBV2 and TRBJ1-1, with 7 positions matching TRBD1. Sequencing input: PBMCs. The sequence was collected from a man aged 18 to 35 in good health and CMV-seropositive. CDR3 loop: CASRGLGQDEAFF. The CDR3 DNA reads as TGTGCCAGCAGGGGGCTCGGACAGGATGAAGCTTTCTTT.